Listed below are T cell receptor beta chains from one sample, sequenced in a study of response to subunit inactivated influenza vaccine. Each CDR3 protein is one row after TCRdb ran MiXCR on the RT-PCR reads. The sample contains roughly 710,000 distinct CDR3 sequences, about 15% of which appear only once. The sequenced sample was PBMCs from blood, obtained approximately 15 days before vaccination. The receptors were sampled from a man aged 50 to 60 who received an inactivated influenza vaccine. CDR3s include the opening cysteine and the closing phenylalanine or tryptophan. D genes are given only for firm matches. Not all rows give a size; the values are once, few, many and, for expanded clones, a class.

cdr3_nt: TGTGCCAGCAGCCAAGCCGTGGTTGATCAGCCCCAGCATTTT; cdr3_aa: CASSQAVVDQPQHF; d_call: -; j_call: TRBJ1-5; v_call: TRBV14; clone_size: -
cdr3_nt: TGTGCCAGCAGCAAACAGGGGAGAGCAGGCAATCAGCCCCAGCATTTT; cdr3_aa: CASSKQGRAGNQPQHF; d_call: TRBD1; j_call: TRBJ1-5; v_call: TRBV7-8; clone_size: few
cdr3_nt: TGTGCCACCAGTGACCCCAGACAGGGCCGTCCCGCGAATCAGCAGTACTTC; cdr3_aa: CATSDPRQGRPANQQYF; d_call: TRBD1; j_call: TRBJ2-7; v_call: TRBV24-1; clone_size: -
cdr3_nt: TGTGCCAGCAGTTTAGCAGTACTATCGAACACCGGGGAGCTGTTTTTT; cdr3_aa: CASSLAVLSNTGELFF; d_call: -; j_call: TRBJ2-2; v_call: TRBV12-3/TRBV12-4; clone_size: -
cdr3_nt: TGTGCCAGCAGCTTAGACGTGGTTTACAATGAGCAGTTCTTC; cdr3_aa: CASSLDVVYNEQFF; d_call: -; j_call: TRBJ2-1; v_call: TRBV7-6; clone_size: many
cdr3_nt: TGTGCCAGCAGCTTGAACCGGACTAGCGGCAGGACGGCCCAGTACTTC; cdr3_aa: CASSLNRTSGRTAQYF; d_call: TRBD2; j_call: TRBJ2-5; v_call: TRBV5-5; clone_size: few
cdr3_nt: TGTGCCAGCAGCTTGAGAAAGTTCACAGATACGCAGTATTTT; cdr3_aa: CASSLRKFTDTQYF; d_call: -; j_call: TRBJ2-3; v_call: TRBV7-2; clone_size: few
cdr3_nt: TGTGCCAGCTCACCCCCAGGGACTAGCGGTTCCTACGAGCAGTACTTC; cdr3_aa: CASSPPGTSGSYEQYF; d_call: TRBD2; j_call: TRBJ2-7; v_call: TRBV18; clone_size: few
cdr3_nt: TGTGCCAGCAGTTGGCACAGCGGGGGAGCGGGAGATACGCAGTATTTT; cdr3_aa: CASSWHSGGAGDTQYF; d_call: TRBD2; j_call: TRBJ2-3; v_call: TRBV27; clone_size: -
cdr3_nt: TGTGCCATCAGCGAGAGAATGAACACTGAAGCTTTCTTT; cdr3_aa: CAISERMNTEAFF; d_call: -; j_call: TRBJ1-1; v_call: TRBV10-3; clone_size: -
cdr3_nt: TGTGCCAGCAGTGCGCAGATTCACGGCACAGATACGCAGTATTTT; cdr3_aa: CASSAQIHGTDTQYF; d_call: -; j_call: TRBJ2-3; v_call: TRBV6-1; clone_size: few
cdr3_nt: TGTGCCAGCAGCGGAGCGGGAGTTCTCCATGAGCAGTTCTTC; cdr3_aa: CASSGAGVLHEQFF; d_call: TRBD2; j_call: TRBJ2-1; v_call: TRBV7-2; clone_size: -
cdr3_nt: TGTGCCTGGAGTGTACTGGTAAGGGCGAGTGAGCAGTTCTTC; cdr3_aa: CAWSVLVRASEQFF; d_call: -; j_call: TRBJ2-1; v_call: TRBV30; clone_size: few
cdr3_nt: TGTGCCAGCAGCTCGGGACCCATCGCTGAAGCTTTCTTT; cdr3_aa: CASSSGPIAEAFF; d_call: -; j_call: TRBJ1-1; v_call: TRBV7-6; clone_size: -
cdr3_nt: TGTGCCAGCAGCTTACTCAGCGGGAACTACGAGCAGTACTTC; cdr3_aa: CASSLLSGNYEQYF; d_call: TRBD2; j_call: TRBJ2-7; v_call: TRBV7-9; clone_size: few
cdr3_nt: TGTGCCACCAGCAGAGATTCCCCTGAAGCTTTCTTT; cdr3_aa: CATSRDSPEAFF; d_call: -; j_call: TRBJ1-1; v_call: TRBV15; clone_size: many
cdr3_nt: TGTGCCAGCAGTGAAAGTCGGGGCGTTAACTATGGCTACACCTTC; cdr3_aa: CASSESRGVNYGYTF; d_call: -; j_call: TRBJ1-2; v_call: TRBV6-1; clone_size: few
cdr3_nt: TGCGCCAGCAGCCAAGCACCGGGAGGCGGCTTCTACGAGCAGTACTTC; cdr3_aa: CASSQAPGGGFYEQYF; d_call: TRBD2; j_call: TRBJ2-7; v_call: TRBV4-1; clone_size: -
cdr3_nt: TGTGCCAGCAGTTTTGGGTATGAGCAGTTCTTC; cdr3_aa: CASSFGYEQFF; d_call: -; j_call: TRBJ2-1; v_call: TRBV6-5; clone_size: many
cdr3_nt: TGTGCCAGTAGTAAGGAGCGTCTGACAGATACGCAGTATTTT; cdr3_aa: CASSKERLTDTQYF; d_call: -; j_call: TRBJ2-3; v_call: TRBV19; clone_size: few
cdr3_nt: TGCAGTGCTAGAGCGGGTCAATTCAATCAGCCCCAGCATTTT; cdr3_aa: CSARAGQFNQPQHF; d_call: -; j_call: TRBJ1-5; v_call: TRBV20-1; clone_size: -
cdr3_nt: TGTGCCAGCAGACGCCGGGACAGGGGAAGAGAGGAACGGGGGCCCCAGCATTTT; cdr3_aa: CASRRRDRGREERGPQHF; d_call: TRBD1; j_call: TRBJ1-5; v_call: TRBV6-2/TRBV6-3; clone_size: many
cdr3_nt: TGTGCCAGCAGCTTCCGCAGGGTGTACGAGCAGTACTTC; cdr3_aa: CASSFRRVYEQYF; d_call: -; j_call: TRBJ2-7; v_call: TRBV5-6; clone_size: -
cdr3_nt: TGTGCCACAGTGTCGACAGCCGGCAATGAGCAGTTCTTC; cdr3_aa: CATVSTAGNEQFF; d_call: -; j_call: TRBJ2-1; v_call: TRBV6-2/TRBV6-3; clone_size: few
cdr3_nt: TGCAGTGCTAGGGCTGGAGAAGAGACCCAGTACTTC; cdr3_aa: CSARAGEETQYF; d_call: -; j_call: TRBJ2-5; v_call: TRBV20-1; clone_size: many
cdr3_nt: TGCGCCAGCAGCCAAGATGGGACAGGGGTGGATACGCAGTATTTT; cdr3_aa: CASSQDGTGVDTQYF; d_call: TRBD1; j_call: TRBJ2-3; v_call: TRBV4-3; clone_size: many
cdr3_nt: TGTGCCAGTAGTATCACGGCGAAGGGCGCCTACAATGAGCGTTTCTTC; cdr3_aa: CASSITAKGAYNERFF; d_call: -; j_call: TRBJ2-1; v_call: TRBV19; clone_size: -
cdr3_nt: TGCAGGGCAGGCAACAGGGTCTCCTACGAGCAGTACTTC; cdr3_aa: CRAGNRVSYEQYF; d_call: -; j_call: TRBJ2-7; v_call: TRBV20-1; clone_size: few
cdr3_nt: TGCAGCGTTGAAGCGGACAGAGAAGCTTTCTTT; cdr3_aa: CSVEADREAFF; d_call: -; j_call: TRBJ1-1; v_call: TRBV29-1; clone_size: -
cdr3_nt: TGTGCCAGCAGCCGACACAGGGGATCCACAGATACGCAGTATTTT; cdr3_aa: CASSRHRGSTDTQYF; d_call: TRBD1; j_call: TRBJ2-3; v_call: TRBV12-3/TRBV12-4; clone_size: -
cdr3_nt: TGTGCCAGCAGCTTAGGTCGCGGGCATCAAGAGACCCAGTACTTC; cdr3_aa: CASSLGRGHQETQYF; d_call: -; j_call: TRBJ2-5; v_call: TRBV7-9; clone_size: -
cdr3_nt: TGCAGTCCGAAACCCGTAAGACAGCAAGAGACCCAGTACTTC; cdr3_aa: CSPKPVRQQETQYF; d_call: -; j_call: TRBJ2-5; v_call: TRBV20-1; clone_size: -
cdr3_nt: TGCAGTGCTAGAGAAGGGGGGGGGACCGGGGAGCTGTTTTTT; cdr3_aa: CSAREGGGTGELFF; d_call: -; j_call: TRBJ2-2; v_call: TRBV20-1; clone_size: many
cdr3_nt: TGCAGTGCTAGCTCTACGGGACTAATTATCAATGAGCAGTTCTTC; cdr3_aa: CSASSTGLIINEQFF; d_call: TRBD2; j_call: TRBJ2-1; v_call: TRBV20-1; clone_size: few
cdr3_nt: TGCGCCAGCAGCTCCCCGGGACAGGGGGACGAGCAGTACTTC; cdr3_aa: CASSSPGQGDEQYF; d_call: TRBD1; j_call: TRBJ2-7; v_call: TRBV5-1; clone_size: -
cdr3_nt: TGCGCCAGCAGCCAAGGGACCGATTTCTACGAGCAGTACTTC; cdr3_aa: CASSQGTDFYEQYF; d_call: -; j_call: TRBJ2-7; v_call: TRBV4-3; clone_size: few
cdr3_nt: TGCAGCGTTGAAGAACGGACAGGGGGCTTTGGCTACACCTTC; cdr3_aa: CSVEERTGGFGYTF; d_call: TRBD1; j_call: TRBJ1-2; v_call: TRBV29-1; clone_size: many
cdr3_nt: TGTGCCACCAGCAGAGAACTAGCGGGAGTATCCGATACGCAGTATTTT; cdr3_aa: CATSRELAGVSDTQYF; d_call: TRBD2; j_call: TRBJ2-3; v_call: TRBV15; clone_size: many
cdr3_nt: TGCGCCAGCAGCTTGGGCGGGAGAACCGGGGAGCTGTTTTTT; cdr3_aa: CASSLGGRTGELFF; d_call: TRBD2; j_call: TRBJ2-2; v_call: TRBV5-1; clone_size: many
cdr3_nt: TGTGCCAGCAGCTTAGGACAGCCCGGGACCCCTTACGAGCAGTACTTC; cdr3_aa: CASSLGQPGTPYEQYF; d_call: -; j_call: TRBJ2-7; v_call: TRBV7-2; clone_size: -
cdr3_nt: TGTGCCAGTAGTAGCCAGGGACAGTTGGTTACGCAGTATTTT; cdr3_aa: CASSSQGQLVTQYF; d_call: TRBD1; j_call: TRBJ2-3; v_call: TRBV19; clone_size: many
cdr3_nt: TGCGCCAGCAGCCATGACTCTGATCCCAAAAACATTCAGTACTTC; cdr3_aa: CASSHDSDPKNIQYF; d_call: -; j_call: TRBJ2-4; v_call: TRBV4-1; clone_size: many
cdr3_nt: TGTGCCAGCAGCCAAGACCCTTGGGGCGCTGGGGCCAACGTCCTGACTTTC; cdr3_aa: CASSQDPWGAGANVLTF; d_call: -; j_call: TRBJ2-6; v_call: TRBV4-2; clone_size: few
cdr3_nt: TGCAGTGCTAGAGGGTATGCAGGCTATGAGCAGTACTTC; cdr3_aa: CSARGYAGYEQYF; d_call: -; j_call: TRBJ2-7; v_call: TRBV20-1; clone_size: -
cdr3_nt: TGCGCCAGCAGCTTGGAGGGGGCCGCCGGGCAGTACTTC; cdr3_aa: CASSLEGAAGQYF; d_call: TRBD1; j_call: TRBJ2-7; v_call: TRBV5-1; clone_size: -